This is a list of T cell receptor beta chains from one sample in a study of cytomegalovirus exposure and HLA in healthy donors. Assay: immunoSEQ multiplex PCR; the TCRdb copy retains only in-frame clones and omits some. The table shows about 95,000 clones, with around 79% occurring only once. The sample taken for sequencing was PBMCs. Source of these receptors: a woman aged 40 to 50 in good health and CMV-seronegative. The CDR3 runs from the conserved cysteine through the conserved F or W. Fields, in order: J gene, V gene, D gene, clone size, CDR3 protein, CDR3 DNA. D genes are given only for firm matches. Clone sizes are given selectively: once, few, many, or a class where the clone is expanded.

J: TRBJ1-5; V: TRBV18; D: TRBD1; size: NA; CDR3: CASSPLGTGSNQPQHF; DNA: TGTGCCAGCTCACCACTTGGGACAGGGAGCAATCAGCCCCAGCATTTT
J: TRBJ2-5; V: TRBV10-2; D: TRBD1; size: NA; CDR3: CATMDRAVETQYF; DNA: TGCGCCACCATGGACAGGGCAGTGGAGACCCAGTACTTC
J: TRBJ2-1; V: TRBV9; D: NA; size: few; CDR3: CASSIAAANNEQFF; DNA: TGTGCCAGCAGTATAGCGGCGGCCAACAATGAGCAGTTCTTC
J: TRBJ2-7; V: TRBV19; D: TRBD1; size: NA; CDR3: CASSPGQGARYEQYF; DNA: TGTGCCAGTAGCCCCGGACAGGGCGCCCGCTACGAGCAGTACTTC
J: TRBJ1-5; V: TRBV6-1; D: NA; size: NA; CDR3: CASSEGIGEGQPQHF; DNA: TGTGCCAGCAGTGAAGGGATCGGGGAGGGTCAGCCCCAGCATTTT
J: TRBJ1-4; V: TRBV4-3; D: TRBD1; size: NA; CDR3: CASSQDRGHDEKLFF; DNA: TGCGCCAGCAGCCAGGACAGGGGGCATGATGAAAAACTGTTTTTT
J: TRBJ1-1; V: TRBV18; D: NA; size: NA; CDR3: CASSPGSPRSEAFF; DNA: TGTGCCAGCTCACCAGGGTCCCCACGGAGTGAAGCTTTCTTT
J: TRBJ1-6; V: TRBV6-6; D: TRBD1; size: NA; CDR3: CASSAPGQGDNSPLHF; DNA: TGTGCCAGCAGTGCACCGGGACAGGGAGATAATTCACCCCTCCACTTT
J: TRBJ1-2; V: TRBV4-3; D: NA; size: NA; CDR3: CASSHLPGGHSYGYTF; DNA: TGCGCCAGCAGCCATCTCCCAGGAGGGCATAGCTATGGCTACACCTTC
J: TRBJ2-5; V: TRBV20-1; D: NA; size: NA; CDR3: CRAGYRETQYF; DNA: TGCAGGGCCGGGTATCGGGAGACCCAGTACTTC
J: TRBJ2-1; V: TRBV19; D: NA; size: few; CDR3: CASSRWGRENEQFF; DNA: TGTGCCAGTAGTCGGTGGGGCAGAGAGAATGAGCAGTTCTTC
J: TRBJ2-3; V: TRBV7-9; D: TRBD2; size: NA; CDR3: CASSSTTSGVTDTQYF; DNA: TGTGCCAGCAGCTCGACGACTAGCGGGGTCACAGATACGCAGTATTTT
J: TRBJ2-3; V: TRBV19; D: NA; size: few; CDR3: CASSISLQDTQYF; DNA: TGTGCCAGTAGTATATCTCTCCAGGATACGCAGTATTTT
J: TRBJ1-2; V: TRBV5-4; D: TRBD1; size: NA; CDR3: CASGLGQGGANGYTF; DNA: TGTGCCAGCGGACTCGGACAGGGAGGGGCAAATGGCTACACCTTC
J: TRBJ1-3; V: TRBV6-5; D: NA; size: NA; CDR3: CASSYQPPGQRNTIYF; DNA: TGTGCCAGCAGTTACCAACCACCGGGACAAAGAAACACCATATATTTT
J: TRBJ1-3; V: TRBV27; D: NA; size: NA; CDR3: CASSSSARGGNTIYF; DNA: TGTGCCAGCAGTTCCTCAGCACGAGGTGGAAACACCATATATTTT
J: TRBJ1-6; V: TRBV13; D: TRBD1; size: NA; CDR3: CASSSGQATYNLPLHF; DNA: TGTGCCAGCAGCTCGGGACAGGCGACCTATAATTTACCCCTCCACTTT
J: TRBJ1-2; V: TRBV7-9; D: NA; size: NA; CDR3: CASSRLEGYTF; DNA: TGTGCCAGCAGCCGCCTGGAGGGCTACACCTTC
J: TRBJ2-7; V: TRBV5-1; D: TRBD2; size: NA; CDR3: CASSKTSGGANEQYF; DNA: TGCGCCAGCAGCAAAACTAGCGGGGGGGCCAACGAGCAGTACTTC
J: TRBJ2-5; V: TRBV7-2; D: TRBD2; size: once; CDR3: CASRSGGPEETQYF; DNA: TGTGCCAGCAGAAGCGGGGGGCCGGAGGAGACCCAGTACTTC
J: TRBJ1-5; V: TRBV30; D: TRBD1; size: NA; CDR3: CAWSPSPGQVASNQPQHF; DNA: TGTGCCTGGAGTCCGAGCCCGGGACAGGTCGCTAGCAATCAGCCCCAGCATTTT
J: TRBJ1-1; V: TRBV6-5; D: NA; size: once; CDR3: CASSYSWGGTEAFF; DNA: TGTGCCAGCAGTTACTCATGGGGAGGGACTGAAGCTTTCTTT
J: TRBJ1-1; V: TRBV27; D: TRBD1; size: NA; CDR3: CASSLTGGRDTEAFF; DNA: TGTGCCAGCAGTTTGACAGGGGGCCGGGACACTGAAGCTTTCTTT
J: TRBJ1-1; V: TRBV19; D: NA; size: NA; CDR3: CASNPGYLNTEAFF; DNA: TGTGCCAGTAATCCGGGGTACCTGAACACTGAAGCTTTCTTT
J: TRBJ2-1; V: TRBV5-1; D: NA; size: NA; CDR3: CASRMDSSYSYNEQFF; DNA: TGCGCCAGCAGAATGGACAGTTCCTACTCCTACAATGAGCAGTTCTTC
J: TRBJ2-5; V: TRBV6-5; D: NA; size: NA; CDR3: CASRLGLMGKETQYF; DNA: TGTGCCAGCAGGTTGGGACTGATGGGGAAAGAGACCCAGTACTTC
J: TRBJ2-2; V: TRBV5-1; D: NA; size: NA; CDR3: CASSLGAGGNTGELFF; DNA: TGCGCCAGCAGCTTGGGGGCCGGGGGGAACACCGGGGAGCTGTTTTTT
J: TRBJ1-1; V: TRBV7-3; D: NA; size: NA; CDR3: CASLSRIIMNTEAFF; DNA: TGTGCCAGTCTGAGTCGTATAATCATGAACACTGAAGCTTTCTTT
J: TRBJ2-5; V: TRBV12-1; D: NA; size: NA; CDR3: CASSFGGGGLTIGETQYF; DNA: TGTGCCAGCAGCTTCGGAGGCGGGGGCCTCACCATAGGGGAGACCCAGTACTTC
J: TRBJ1-2; V: TRBV7-8; D: NA; size: NA; CDR3: CASSLGRGTNYGYTF; DNA: TGTGCCAGCAGCTTAGGTCGGGGAACAAACTATGGCTACACCTTC
J: TRBJ2-7; V: TRBV2; D: TRBD2; size: once; CDR3: CASSEAGTTTYEQYF; DNA: TGTGCCAGCAGTGAAGCAGGGACTACTACTTACGAGCAGTACTTC
J: TRBJ1-1; V: TRBV7-9; D: TRBD1; size: NA; CDR3: CASSLSGTERAEAFF; DNA: TGTGCCAGCAGCTTATCCGGGACAGAGCGGGCTGAAGCTTTCTTT
J: TRBJ1-3; V: TRBV4-1; D: NA; size: NA; CDR3: CASSQGGDTPSGNTIYF; DNA: TGCGCCAGCAGCCAGGGGGGGGACACTCCCTCTGGAAACACCATATATTTT